The following is a T cell receptor (beta chain) sequence with its context. What it binds is not known. The data originate from a study of shared clonotypes between healthy human individuals. Regarding the study as a whole: Between a handful of donors, naive CD4 clonotypes were shared at a level of about 5%. Represented diversity, genetic and exposure-history alike, was limited by few donors.

In the sorted-subset replicate PCRs, approximately 200 ng DNA, 25,000 to 35,000 T cell genomes, was used. In the original processing: With immunoSEQ giving junction-only sequences and no quality scores, filtering differed. Data came from immunoSEQ multiplex PCR; TCRdb stores just in-frame clones and leaves some out. V and J calls and clone size are given by that table; D and trimming were obtained from the DNA. The top ten hold approximately 0.13% of the sample, which has approximately 2.4 million clones, approximately 95% seen once. Source material: naive CD4+ T cells sorted from blood. Subset given: CD45RA+ positively selected. The source of this sequence is a man aged 18-30 years in good health.

The CDR3: CAWDQRTDTQYF. The CDR3, as DNA: TGTGCCTGGGACCAAAGGACAGATACGCAGTATTTT. The rearrangement uses TRBV30 and TRBJ2-3; D not resolved. Germline loops: CDR1 GTSNPN, CDR2 SVGIG (reference sequence). V dropped 5 bases and J dropped 3 bases, with 9 bases sitting between them. This CDR3 is built from 12 residues. The whole variable domain, remainder taken from reference TRBV30 and TRBJ2-3, is SQTIHQWPATLVQPVGSPLSLECTVEGTSNPNLYWYRQAAGRGLQLLFYSVGIGQISSEVPQNLSASRPQDRQFILSSKKLLLSDSGFYLCAWDQRTDTQYFGPGTRLTVL.